Shown below are 27 T cell receptor beta chains from a single sample sequenced in a study of blood T cell repertoires in COVID-19. Here immunoSEQ multiplex PCR was the method, and the copy in TCRdb shows in-frame clones only, minus some. The top ten clones hold around 0.5% of a sample with 150,000 to 200,000 clones, around nine tenths of them seen once. The sequenced sample was peripheral blood. The receptors here all came from a man between 50 and 59 years old with acute or convalescent COVID-19.

This clone was detected only once. V usage is TRBV6-5 and J usage is TRBJ2-6, with 7 bases matching TRBD2. This CDR3 is 16 amino acids long. Germline V gene data show CDR1 as MNHEY and CDR2 as SVGAGI. The V and J ends lost 0 bases and 4 bases, in that order; junction bases with no gene match: 3. The DNA of the CDR3 is TGTGCCAGCAGTTACTCAGCGGGGTTCGGGGCCAACGTCCTGACTTTC. Amino acid sequence: CASSYSAGFGANVLTF.

The V call is TRBV18, the J call TRBJ1-3; perhaps TRBD1 as D (6 bases). V dropped 2 bases and J dropped 0 bases, with 29 bases sitting between them. CDR3 length: 22 residues. CDR1 KGHSH and CDR2 LQKENI come from the germline V gene. The CDR3: CASSPKSAALQGPQSSGNTIYF. The CDR3 DNA reads as TGTGCCAGCTCACCAAAATCCGCAGCTCTACAGGGTCCCCAGAGCTCTGGAAACACCATATATTTT.

The chain has TRBV18 and TRBJ2-5; D is possibly TRBD2 (5 bases). There are 16 residues in the CDR3. CDR1 and CDR2 from the germline V gene are KGHSH and LQKENI. The V gene lost 2 bases and the J gene lost 1 base, with 14 bases spanning the gap. CDR3 DNA: TGTGCCAGCTCACCATATGGTCGGGGTGGCCAAGAGACCCAGTACTTC. Translation: CASSPYGRGGQETQYF.

V gene TRBV10-1 combines with J gene TRBJ1-5; the D gene is possibly TRBD1 (6 bases). The germline CDR1 and CDR2 sequences are WNHNN and SYGVQD (reference sequence). CDR3 size: 15 residues. With 8 bases removed from V and 3 bases from J, the gap between germline ends came to 17 bases. The CDR3 DNA reads TGCGCCAGCGCGGCGGGGGCCAAGTCCAATCAGCCCCAGCATTTT. Amino acid sequence: CASAAGAKSNQPQHF.

V gene TRBV5-1 combines with J gene TRBJ2-1; D uncertain. From germline, CDR1 is SGHRS and CDR2 YFSETQ. V dropped 2 bases and J dropped 0 bases, with 6 bases sitting between them. The CDR3 runs to 14 residues. The CDR3 nucleotides read TGCGCCAGCAGCTTATCCGGCTCCTACAATGAGCAGTTCTTC. This gives the protein CASSLSGSYNEQFF. Combining the CDR3 with reference TRBV5-1 and TRBJ2-1 gives the whole variable domain KAGVTQTPRYLIKTRGQQVTLSCSPISGHRSVSWYQQTPGQGLQFLFEYFSETQRNKGNFPGRFSGRQFSNSRSEMNVSTLELGDSALYLCASSLSGSYNEQFFGPGTRLTVL.

The rearrangement links TRBV7-9 to TRBJ1-1, with 7 bases aligning to TRBD1. Germline values: CDR1 SEHNR, CDR2 FQNEAQ (reference sequence). V lost 4 bases and J lost 4; bases outside the gene matches: 9. The CDR3 extends over 15 amino acids. CDR3 sequence reads: CASSSVLWTGTEAFF. The CDR3 nucleotides are TGTGCCAGCAGCTCTGTCCTGTGGACAGGCACTGAAGCTTTCTTT.

The gene calls are TRBV13 and TRBJ2-6; no definite D call. V dropped 0 bases and J dropped 0 bases, with 9 bases sitting between them. CDR1 is PRHDT, CDR2 FYEKMQ, per germline (reference sequence). The CDR3 is made up of 17 amino acids. The CDR3 loop is CASSLGLRSSGANVLTF. CDR3 sequence (DNA): TGTGCCAGCAGCTTAGGCCTCCGGAGCTCTGGGGCCAACGTCCTGACTTTC.

This chain joins TRBV7-3 and TRBJ1-4; tentative D call: TRBD1 (6 bases). The ends were cut back, 0 bases at V and 6 bases at J, with 14 bases in the middle. The CDR3 has 16 residues. The germline V gene encodes CDR1 SGHTA and CDR2 FQGTGA. This CDR3 is CASSLTGAGADEKLFF. The CDR3 nucleotides read TGTGCCAGCAGCTTAACGGGGGCCGGGGCAGATGAAAAACTGTTTTTT. The entire variable domain, with the rest obtained from reference TRBV7-3 and TRBJ1-4, is as follows: GAGVSQTPSNKVTEKGKYVELRCDPISGHTALYWYRQSLGQGPEFLIYFQGTGAADDSGLPNDRFFAVRPEGSVSTLKIQRTERGDSAVYLCASSLTGAGADEKLFFGSGTQLSVL.

The chain uses TRBV14 and TRBJ2-5, with 7 bases identical to TRBD2. The V gene's germline CDR1 is SGHDN and CDR2 FVKESK. The V and J ends lost 8 bases and 8 bases, in that order; junction bases with no gene match: 8. The CDR3 spans 12 residues. Written as DNA, the CDR3 is TGTGCCAGCGGCGGGGGACCCCTAACCCAGTACTTC. It yields the protein CASGGGPLTQYF.

This clone showed up many times. The CDR3, as DNA: TGCGCCAGCAGCCGGGGGAAGGACAGGGGCCGCACAGATACGCAGTATTTT. Translated, it gives CASSRGKDRGRTDTQYF. This chain links TRBV4-1 with TRBJ2-3; 9 nucleotides align to TRBD1. The germline CDR1 and CDR2 sequences are MGHRA and YSYEKL. The V gene end was trimmed by 4 bases and the J gene end by 1 base; junction bases not matched to a gene: 9. This CDR3 spans 17 amino acids.

V is TRBV2 and J is TRBJ1-4; possibly TRBD1 for D (5 bases). Trimming took off 0 bases at V and 0 bases at J, with 17 bases between the two ends. This CDR3 spans 19 amino acids. Looked up from germline, CDR1 is SNHLY and CDR2 is FYNNEI. The CDR3 coding sequence is TGTGCCAGCAGTGAAGCGCTTCTGGGGCCGCTAGCAACTAATGAAAAACTGTTTTTT. Translated: CASSEALLGPLATNEKLFF. Full variable domain (rest looked up from reference TRBV2 and TRBJ1-4): EPEVTQTPSHQVTQMGQEVILRCVPISNHLYFYWYRQILGQKVEFLVSFYNNEISEKSEIFDDQFSVERPDGSNFTLKIRSTKLEDSAMYFCASSEALLGPLATNEKLFFGSGTQLSVL.

The chain recombines TRBV11-2 with TRBJ2-5, with D maybe TRBD1 (6 bases). The CDR3 extends over 15 amino acids. Germline CDR1 and CDR2: SGHAT and FQNNGV. Trimming cost V 6 bases and J 0 bases, with 14 bases left between them. The CDR3 nucleotides are TGTGCCAGCAGGCCCACTACAGGGTACCAAGAGACCCAGTACTTC. It yields the protein CASRPTTGYQETQYF.

V and J are TRBV9 and TRBJ2-2; D unresolved. Trimming cost V 0 bases and J 5 bases, with 5 bases left between them. The CDR3 consists of 13 residues. In germline, CDR1 is SGDLS, CDR2 YYNGEE. CDR3 sequence (DNA): TGTGCCAGCAGCGTAGAGCCGACCGGGGAGCTGTTTTTT. Translated, it gives CASSVEPTGELFF.

This rearrangement joins TRBV28 to TRBJ1-2; D is uncertain. V was trimmed by 6 bases and J by 2 bases, leaving 10 bases between them. The CDR3 is made up of 13 amino acids. Germline V gives CDR1 MDHEN, CDR2 SYDVKM. In nucleotides, the CDR3 is TGTGCCAGCAGATCCGGGATCAACTATGGCTACACCTTC. As protein: CASRSGINYGYTF.

This chain connects TRBV25-1 to TRBJ2-1; TRBD1 matches 9 bases. The V gene end was trimmed by 8 bases and the J gene end by 6 bases; junction bases not matched to a gene: 11. The CDR3 is 15 residues long. The germline CDR1 and CDR2 sequences are MGHDK and SYGVNS. This chain's CDR3 is CASQQPGQGSNEQFF. DNA for the CDR3: TGTGCCAGCCAGCAACCGGGACAGGGTAGCAATGAGCAGTTCTTC.

The chain combines TRBV5-5 with TRBJ2-7; D is perhaps TRBD2 (5 bases). The CDR3 consists of 14 residues. Germline lookup yields CDR1 SGHKS and CDR2 YYEKEE (reference sequence). Trimming took off 3 bases at V and 2 bases at J, with 12 bases between the two ends. CDR3 DNA: TGTGCCAGCAGCTCTCCCGGGAATCCCTACGAGCAGTACTTC. It codes for CASSSPGNPYEQYF.

This chain joins TRBV2 and TRBJ1-2; TRBD1 matches 7 bases. The germline V gene has CDR1 SNHLY and CDR2 FYNNEI. The ends lost 7 bases at V and 6 bases at J; junction bases unmatched: 5. CDR3 length equals 12 residues. The CDR3 sequence is CASNLQGNGYTF. CDR3 nucleotide sequence: TGTGCCAGCAATCTACAGGGGAATGGCTACACCTTC.

This chain connects TRBV28 to TRBJ1-5, with no clear D. Between the trimmed V and J ends, which lost 3 bases and 4 bases, there was a span of 7 bases. The CDR3 sequence is 13 residues long. CDR1 and CDR2 (germline): MDHEN, SYDVKM. The CDR3 region has the DNA TGTGCCAGCAGTTTGGGCAGTAATCAGCCCCAGCATTTT. Protein: CASSLGSNQPQHF.

V is TRBV5-4 and J is TRBJ1-1; 8 bases fit TRBD1. Trimming removed 0 bases from V and 1 base from J; junction bases left unmatched: 8. The V gene's germline CDR1 is SGHNT and CDR2 YYREEE (reference sequence). This CDR3 region has 17 residues. This CDR3 reads CASSLGQSDRANTEAFF. The CDR3 DNA is TGTGCCAGCAGCTTGGGACAGTCGGACAGGGCGAACACTGAAGCTTTCTTT. The full variable domain, with the rest looked up from reference TRBV5-4 and TRBJ1-1, is ETGVTQSPTHLIKTRGQQVTLRCSSQSGHNTVSWYQQALGQGPQFIFQYYREEENGRGNFPPRFSGLQFPNYSSELNVNALELDDSALYLCASSLGQSDRANTEAFFGQGTRLTVV.

This clone was seen many times. The chain recombines TRBV19 with TRBJ1-5; the D is unclear. Germline values: CDR1 LNHDA, CDR2 SQIVND (reference sequence). This CDR3 region has 15 residues. Trimming stripped 1 base from V and 9 bases from J, with 16 bases between. CDR3 residues: CASSIASSGRRPQHF. The CDR3 DNA is TGTGCCAGTAGTATAGCGTCGAGTGGGCGACGGCCCCAGCATTTT.

The chain carries TRBV5-4 and TRBJ2-3, with 14 bases fitting TRBD2. CDR3 size: 19 residues. Per germline, CDR1 SGHNT and CDR2 YYREEE (reference sequence). Trimming cost V 3 bases and J 2 bases; bases outside gene matches: 11. CDR3 DNA sequence: TGTGCCAGCAGCTACGTCCCGGGACTAGCGGGAGCCCACACAGATACGCAGTATTTT. Its protein product is CASSYVPGLAGAHTDTQYF.

V and J are TRBV5-1 and TRBJ2-3, with D unresolved. V was cut by 2 bases and J by 0 bases, with 7 bases left in between. From germline, CDR1 is SGHRS and CDR2 YFSETQ. This CDR3 comprises 14 residues. CDR3 DNA sequence: TGCGCCAGCAGCTTTTCCCTAAGCACAGATACGCAGTATTTT. Translating gives CASSFSLSTDTQYF.

The chain uses TRBV15 and TRBJ1-1, with D tentatively TRBD1 (6 bases). This CDR3 region has 15 residues. The germline gives CDR1 LNHNV, CDR2 YYDKDF (reference sequence). V dropped 0 bases and J dropped 0 bases, with 8 bases sitting between them. CDR3 in amino acids: CATSRDRGLNTEAFF. Written as DNA, the CDR3 is TGTGCCACCAGCAGAGACAGGGGCCTGAACACTGAAGCTTTCTTT.

The CDR3 coding sequence is TGTGCCACCTTCCCAGGGGTCACCGGGGAGCTGTTTTTT. Its translation is CATFPGVTGELFF. This chain connects TRBV10-3 to TRBJ2-2, with D possibly being TRBD1 (6 bases). Germline V gene lookup returns CDR1 ENHRY and CDR2 SYGVKD. Trimming removed 10 bases from V and 4 bases from J, with 13 bases in between. The CDR3 is made up of 13 amino acids.

The rearrangement uses TRBV19 and TRBJ2-1, with D possibly matching TRBD2 (5 bases). V dropped 6 bases and J dropped 3 bases, with 12 bases sitting between them. The CDR3 has 14 residues. From germline, CDR1 is LNHDA and CDR2 SQIVND (reference sequence). CDR3 nucleotides: TGTGCCAGTAGGGACTCAAGGGTCTACAATGAGCAGTTCTTC. Translation gives CASRDSRVYNEQFF.

V usage is TRBV2 and J usage is TRBJ1-5; TRBD1 might be the D (5 bases). Between the trimmed V and J ends, which lost 3 bases and 7 bases, there was a span of 13 bases. Germline-derived CDR1 and CDR2 are SNHLY and FYNNEI. The CDR3 consists of 14 residues. The CDR3 spells CASSEGQGGQPQHF. CDR3 DNA sequence: TGTGCCAGCAGTGAGGGTCAGGGTGGCCAGCCCCAGCATTTT.

J is TRBJ2-1 and V is TRBV11-2, with TRBD2 identical over 9 bases. CDR1 is SGHAT, CDR2 FQNNGV, per germline. J was trimmed by 6 bases and V by 8 bases; bases with no gene match: 11. The CDR3 is made up of 15 amino acids. CDR3 DNA sequence: TGTGCCAGCGGCCAGCGGGGGGCGGGGCGCAATGAGCAGTTCTTC. Translated: CASGQRGAGRNEQFF. Based on the CDR3 plus reference TRBV11-2 and TRBJ2-1, the full variable domain is EAGVAQSPRYKIIEKRQSVAFWCNPISGHATLYWYQQILGQGPKLLIQFQNNGVVDDSQLPKDRFSAERLKGVDSTLKIQPAKLEDSAVYLCASGQRGAGRNEQFFGPGTRLTVL.